Presented here are 3 T cell receptor beta chains from one specimen sequenced in a study of blood T cell repertoires in COVID-19. TCRdb's table, derived via immunoSEQ multiplex PCR, lists solely in-frame clones and lacks some. This sample has around 700,000 clones; about 90% occur once, and the top ten carry roughly 0.25%. Sequenced material: peripheral blood. Receptors were obtained from a woman aged 18-29 years with acute or convalescent COVID-19.

The gene calls are TRBV6-2 or TRBV6-3 and TRBJ1-3, with 9 bases that match TRBD1. Unmatched junction bases numbered 3, after V lost 5 bases and J lost 7 bases. Germline loops: CDR1 MNHEY, CDR2 SVGEGT. There are 13 residues in the CDR3. Written as DNA, the CDR3 is TGTGCCAGCAGTCGGGACAGGGTGAACACCATATATTTT. This translates into CASSRDRVNTIYF.

The V and J genes are TRBV5-1 and TRBJ1-3; no firm D call. V was cut by 0 bases and J by 0 bases, with 7 bases left in between. This CDR3 comprises 15 residues. The germline CDR1 and CDR2 sequences are SGHRS and YFSETQ. The CDR3 loop reads CASSLGGISGNTIYF. In DNA form, the CDR3 reads TGCGCCAGCAGCTTGGGAGGAATCTCTGGAAACACCATATATTTT.

The V and J genes are TRBV11-3 and TRBJ2-5; TRBD2 might be the D (5 bases). The CDR3 has 13 amino acids. The germline CDR1 and CDR2 sequences are SGHNT and YENEEA. The V gene lost 4 bases and the J gene lost 9 bases, with 15 bases spanning the gap. The CDR3 loop is CASSSTRGSAQYF. Written as DNA, the CDR3 is TGTGCCAGCAGCTCGACCCGGGGATCAGCCCAGTACTTC. The full variable domain, completed using reference TRBV11-3 and TRBJ2-5, is EAGVVQSPRYKIIEKKQPVAFWCNPISGHNTLYWYLQNLGQGPELLIRYENEEAVDDSQLPKDRFSAERLKGVDSTLKIQPAELGDSAVYLCASSSTRGSAQYFGPGTRLLVL.